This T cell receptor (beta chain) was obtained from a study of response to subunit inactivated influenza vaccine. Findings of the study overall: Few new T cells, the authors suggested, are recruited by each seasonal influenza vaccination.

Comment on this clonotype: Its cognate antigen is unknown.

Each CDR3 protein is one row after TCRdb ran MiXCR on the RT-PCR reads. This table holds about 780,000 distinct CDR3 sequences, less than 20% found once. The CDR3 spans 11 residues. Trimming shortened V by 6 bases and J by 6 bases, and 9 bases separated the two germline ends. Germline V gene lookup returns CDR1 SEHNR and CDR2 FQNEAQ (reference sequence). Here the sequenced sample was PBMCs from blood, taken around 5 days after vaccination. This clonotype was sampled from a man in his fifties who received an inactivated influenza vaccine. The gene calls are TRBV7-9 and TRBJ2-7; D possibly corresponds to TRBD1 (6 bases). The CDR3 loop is CASSSGVEQYF. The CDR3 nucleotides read TGTGCCAGCAGTTCAGGGGTCGAGCAGTACTTC.